Below, 11 T cell receptor beta chains from the same sample are listed, as sequenced in a study of T-cell reconstitution after alpha-beta-depleted transplantation in children. Preparation of the TCRbeta library was carried out with unique molecular identifiers. Each CDR3 protein is one row after TCRdb ran MiXCR on the PCR reads. Of about 830,000 distinct CDR3 sequences listed, roughly 15% are singletons. The starting material was PBMCs, mostly from graft donor cells, obtained 360 days after TCRalphabeta/CD19-depleted stem cell transplant. The receptor source for this set is a male patient between 10 and 17 years old who had a stem cell transplant for acute lymphoblastic leukemia, so the T cells may come from the graft donor.

This clonotype was observed a few times. V and J are TRBV11-2 and TRBJ2-1; D remains unclear. V was shortened by 0 bases and J by 6 bases, with 9 bases between the two germline ends. The CDR3 is made up of 14 amino acids. Germline V lookup: CDR1 SGHAT, CDR2 FQNNGV. The DNA for the CDR3 is TGTGCCAGCAGCTTAGAGGTCTACACCAATGAGCAGTTCTTC. Its translation: CASSLEVYTNEQFF.

Ten or more counts support this clonotype. V is TRBV7-8 and J is TRBJ2-7, with TRBD2 matching 11 bases. The CDR3 extends over 17 amino acids. V gave up 4 bases and J gave up 0 bases; unmatched junction bases: 8. Germline CDR1 reads SGHVS; CDR2 reads FQNEAQ. CDR3 loop: CASSSSMGLAASYEQYF. Written as DNA, the CDR3 is TGTGCCAGCAGCTCTTCGATGGGACTAGCGGCCTCCTACGAGCAGTACTTC. The full variable domain, completed using reference TRBV7-8 and TRBJ2-7, is GAGVSQSPRYKVAKRGQDVALRCDPISGHVSLFWYQQALGQGPEFLTYFQNEAQLDKSGLPSDRFFAERPEGSVSTLKIQRTQQEDSAVYLCASSSSMGLAASYEQYFGPGTRLTVT.

The chain joins TRBV10-3 to TRBJ2-3; D may be TRBD2 (5 bases). The CDR3 is 14 residues long. V lost 3 bases and J lost 6, with 13 bases in between. The germline V gene encodes CDR1 ENHRY and CDR2 SYGVKD. The CDR3 region has the DNA TGTGCCATCAGTGATGGCGGGCCGGGGGATACGCAGTATTTT. Its protein product is CAISDGGPGDTQYF.

The gene calls are TRBV20-1 and TRBJ1-2, with D possibly being TRBD1 (6 bases). The CDR3 has 12 amino acids. Germline assignment: CDR1 DFQATT and CDR2 SNEGSKA (reference sequence). V was shortened by 6 bases and J by 4 bases, with 12 bases between the two germline ends. The CDR3 is CSAKRDTYGYTF. The CDR3 DNA sequence: TGCAGTGCCAAGCGGGACACCTATGGCTACACCTTC.

This clonotype was observed a handful of times. The V and J genes are TRBV29-1 and TRBJ1-1; no firm D call. V was clipped by 2 bases and J by 4 bases, with 14 bases between them. Germline-derived CDR1 and CDR2 are SQVTM and ANQGSEA. CDR3 length: 14 amino acids. CDR3 amino acids: CSVESGSGFTEAFF. As DNA, the CDR3 is TGCAGCGTTGAATCTGGGTCGGGGTTCACTGAAGCTTTCTTT.

This clonotype has at least ten counts. The chain uses TRBV20-1 and TRBJ1-5; D ambiguous. Germline loops: CDR1 DFQATT, CDR2 SNEGSKA (reference sequence). The CDR3 covers 14 residues. The V end was cut by 3 bases, the J end by 0 bases, with 9 bases between. The CDR3 DNA sequence: TGCAGTGCTAGGCGGGAATATAGCAATCAGCCCCAGCATTTT. It translates to CSARREYSNQPQHF.

The chain has TRBV4-1 and TRBJ1-1; no clear D. The CDR3 loop spans 16 amino acids. V was pared by 0 bases and J by 1 base, with 12 bases between. The germline V gene has CDR1 MGHRA and CDR2 YSYEKL. CDR3 sequence: CASSQENPSGNTEAFF. CDR3 DNA: TGCGCCAGCAGCCAAGAGAACCCGTCCGGGAACACTGAAGCTTTCTTT.

Only a few counts were recorded for this clonotype. The CDR3 coding sequence is TGTGCCAGCAGCTTCGGGGACATTTACAATGAGCAGTTCTTC. Its translation: CASSFGDIYNEQFF. The rearrangement uses TRBV5-5 and TRBJ2-1; D might be TRBD1 (6 bases). The germline V gene has CDR1 SGHKS and CDR2 YYEKEE (reference sequence). The CDR3 has 14 amino acids. V was shortened by 2 bases and J by 4 bases, with 10 bases between the two germline ends.

Turning to this clonotype: The junction departs from the called germline gene at one end, perhaps through a read error. The chain carries TRBV12-3 or TRBV12-4 and TRBJ2-1; D perhaps matches TRBD2 (6 bases). The CDR3 spans 15 residues. The CDR3 region is CASSLASGYYNEQFF. For the CDR3, the DNA is TGTGCCAGCAGTCTAGCGAGTGGATATTACAATGAGCAGTTCTTC.

This clonotype was counted only a few times. The chain links TRBV9 to TRBJ2-2; TRBD2 matches at 8 bases. V lost 4 bases, J lost 7 bases, and 9 bases stayed unmatched. Per the germline V gene, CDR1 is SGDLS and CDR2 is YYNGEE. The CDR3 is 15 amino acids. The CDR3 nucleotides are TGTGCCAGCAGCATCCGGGGGGGGCATAACGGGGAGCTGTTTTTT. Protein: CASSIRGGHNGELFF.

This chain uses TRBV3-1 with TRBJ2-2; the D gene is possibly TRBD2 (5 bases). V lost 1 base to trimming and J lost 4 bases, with 13 bases between them. Germline V lookup: CDR1 LGHDT, CDR2 YNNKEL (reference sequence). The CDR3 is 16 amino acids. CDR3 amino acids: CASSQVPGSATGELFF. The CDR3 DNA is TGTGCCAGCAGCCAAGTCCCGGGATCGGCCACCGGGGAGCTGTTTTTT.